The source of this TCR beta chain is a study of regulatory T cells in long-lasting Graves disease (dated by TCRdb to the early 2020s). With regard to the full study: Antithyroid drugs had been taken for less than 3 months by newly diagnosed Graves' disease patients. This study used TCR sequencing and RNA sequencing of peripheral blood to compare persistent Graves' disease patients against newly diagnosed Graves' disease patients. The study took place in China and was registered as a clinical trial. A total of 35 or so samples underwent TCR sequencing: approximately 13 from persistent and about 20 from newly diagnosed Graves' disease patients.

The sample's time point label, decoded: newly diagnosed GD, antithyroid drugs for less than 3 months. For both TCR sequencing and RNA sequencing, RNA was extracted from PBMCs using TRIzol. The diagnosis of Graves' disease followed American Thyroid Association guidelines. The patients came from an endocrinology department in Xi'an, China. Each patient gave approximately 9 milliliters of peripheral blood, collected in an EDTA anticoagulant tube. Ficoll Paque Plus density gradient separation was used to isolate PBMCs, and no further T cell sorting was done. An Agilent 2100 Bioanalyzer and agarose gel were used to assess RNA quality, and a NanoDrop 2000 was used to measure RNA concentration. Library method: multiplex PCR. Instrument on record: Illumina HiSeq 4000. CDR3 regions were amplified by Arm-PCR with iRepertoire HTBI primers to construct TCR beta libraries. Gel purification was performed on PCR products prior to sequencing. The source study handled its data this way. Gene usage analysis of CDR3 amino acid clonotypes relied on the roughly 58 TRBV and around 13 TRBJ segments identified across samples. COPE and FqMerger were used to merge filtered high-quality paired reads into contigs. Contigs were aligned with BLAST to IMGT TRBV, TRBD and TRBJ reference genes, and CDR3 was defined per IMGT. Clonotypes above 0.1% frequency were classified as highly expanded clones. Repertoire diversity was measured by Shannon entropy, and V-J evenness by the Gini coefficient. Public clonotypes were defined as clonotypes shared by more than one individual. Through fastp at Q25 and MiXCR, TCRdb rebuilt clones from the public reads, retaining in-frame beta chains. Duplicate CDR3 protein sequences are folded into a single record with the most common DNA and genes. V and J calls and clone size were set by TCRdb, not the authors. In all, the sample holds about 350,000 distinct CDR3 sequences, and approximately 16% of those were seen once. The ten largest clones add up to roughly 27% of the sample.

Broad study findings and their caveats: More public clonotypes were shared among persistent patients (2,741) than among newly diagnosed patients (approximately 1,000). The study examined only peripheral blood because the primary lesion, thyroid tissue, could not be accessed. Preferential use of TRBV28, TRBJ1-2 and TRBJ2-5 was observed in persistent disease, whereas TRBV20-1 and TRBJ2-1 were favored in newly diagnosed disease. Sequencing and analysis were restricted to the TCR beta chain. Persistent Graves' disease patients showed lower TCR Shannon entropy and fewer highly expanded clones than newly diagnosed patients, suggesting clonal expansion. As a limitation, the authors acknowledged that the small sample size may reduce accuracy.

V is reduced by 11 bases and J by 4 bases, leaving a spacing of 17 bases between them. The germline V gene supplies CDR1 ENHRY and CDR2 SYGVKD. Its CDR3 holds 14 amino acids, cysteine through phenylalanine. Only the CDR3 part of the read is kept: 42 bases, read in frame from the first base. Ten or more counts support this clonotype. This receptor's antigen is unknown. No much larger clonotype is one base removed from it; base qualities were not supplied. The data also belong to a second study, concerning T cells in Graves' hyperthyroidism and ophthalmopathy. The second study's paper adds: Stable Graves' hyperthyroidism was defined as the absence of progression to ophthalmopathy over 18 months of follow-up. Hyperthyroidism patients were newly diagnosed, with disease duration under 2 months, and aged 18 to 65 years. Patients with uncontrolled infections, other autoimmune diseases, pregnancy or lactation were excluded. Diagnoses relied on clinical symptoms, serum thyroxine and TRAb, thyroid ultrasound and orbital computed tomography. For the first round of RT-PCR on the TCR CDR3, the HTBI primer set was used together with the Qiagen OneStep RT-PCR kit. Blood samples also contained most of the expanded thyroid clonotypes (frequency above 0.001), which suggests that blood repertoires may reflect thyroid immune responses. A model built on a 13 V-J signature distinguished ophthalmopathy from stable hyperthyroidism, reaching roughly 88% sensitivity and about 81% specificity in cross-validation and 80%/75% in testing. In validation, progression to ophthalmopathy was predicted by the model with nearly 71% sensitivity and 72% to 85% specificity, a median of approximately 6.5 months before onset. To identify TCR V-J signatures that set the groups apart, the researchers used a discovery cohort of 100 patients, made up of 40 to 45 with Graves' ophthalmopathy and about 55 with stable Graves' hyperthyroidism. Whether ophthalmopathy could be predicted prospectively was tested in an independent validation cohort made up of about 18 hyperthyroidism patients plus 17 patients who later progressed to ophthalmopathy. The approximately 100 discovery patients were randomly divided into training and test sets at a 7:3 ratio. In addition, the study compared T-cell repertoires in thyroid tissue and in blood from six Graves' hyperthyroidism patients. Following sampling, methimazole starting at 30 mg daily was given to hyperthyroidism patients, and high-dose intravenous methylprednisolone was given to ophthalmopathy patients. Libraries were constructed in a second round of multiplex PCR, after which size selection and purification were carried out. Sequencing of the libraries was done on an Illumina HiSeq2000 using paired-end 100 bp reads. Raw data were processed with SOAPnuke, discarding reads with adapters, uncalled bases, mean Phred below 15, or no exact constant-primer or identifier match. High-quality paired reads were merged using COPE v1.2.5, and each unique nucleotide sequence was defined as a clonotype. MiTCR v1.1 was used to align clonotypes to the IMGT TRBV, TRBD and TRBJ reference segments. Analysis was restricted to V-J combinations with a frequency above 0.0001, which covered roughly 99% of repertoires. The TCS score was defined as F50 (clonal expansion) divided by E x V (chaos), with BLOSUM62-based TCRdist calculated between CDR3 peptides within each V-J. Welch's t-statistics and random forest reduced 500 to 550 V-J features to roughly 13, which were used in a naive Bayes classifier (R e1071). No statistical method was used to set the sample size in advance, and investigators knew the group allocation. According to the paper, TCR Vbeta CDR3 sequencing was carried out on approximately 140 peripheral blood samples, which came from fewer than 50 ophthalmopathy, under 85 hyperthyroidism and around 17 progressor patients.

Material: peripheral blood mononuclear cells (PBMCs), obtained at new diagnosis, from a patient treated with antithyroid drugs. This chain joins TRBV10-3 to TRBJ2-2, with the D segment identity uncertain. This clonotype was sampled from a man aged 35-49 years with Graves disease. Donor details come from another sample of the same person, matched by shared clones. The CDR3 protein is CAVLDWSGTGELFF. At the DNA level, the sequence is TGTGCCGTCCTCGACTGGTCGGGCACCGGGGAGCTGTTTTTT.